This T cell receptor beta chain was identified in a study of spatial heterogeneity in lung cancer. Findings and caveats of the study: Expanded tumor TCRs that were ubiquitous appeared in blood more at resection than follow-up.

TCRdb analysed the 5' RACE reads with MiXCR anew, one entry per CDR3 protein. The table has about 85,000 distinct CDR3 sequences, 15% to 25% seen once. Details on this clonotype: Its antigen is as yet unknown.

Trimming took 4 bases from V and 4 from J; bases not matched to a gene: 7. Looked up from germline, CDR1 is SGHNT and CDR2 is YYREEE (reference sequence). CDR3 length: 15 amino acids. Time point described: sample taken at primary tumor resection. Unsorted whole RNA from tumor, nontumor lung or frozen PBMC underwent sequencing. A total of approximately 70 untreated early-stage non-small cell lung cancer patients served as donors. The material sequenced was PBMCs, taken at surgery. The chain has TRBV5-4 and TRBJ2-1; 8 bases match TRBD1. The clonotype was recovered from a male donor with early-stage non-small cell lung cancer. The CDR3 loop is CASSADRVAYNEQFF. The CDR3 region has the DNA TGTGCCAGCAGCGCGGACAGGGTAGCTTACAATGAGCAGTTCTTC.